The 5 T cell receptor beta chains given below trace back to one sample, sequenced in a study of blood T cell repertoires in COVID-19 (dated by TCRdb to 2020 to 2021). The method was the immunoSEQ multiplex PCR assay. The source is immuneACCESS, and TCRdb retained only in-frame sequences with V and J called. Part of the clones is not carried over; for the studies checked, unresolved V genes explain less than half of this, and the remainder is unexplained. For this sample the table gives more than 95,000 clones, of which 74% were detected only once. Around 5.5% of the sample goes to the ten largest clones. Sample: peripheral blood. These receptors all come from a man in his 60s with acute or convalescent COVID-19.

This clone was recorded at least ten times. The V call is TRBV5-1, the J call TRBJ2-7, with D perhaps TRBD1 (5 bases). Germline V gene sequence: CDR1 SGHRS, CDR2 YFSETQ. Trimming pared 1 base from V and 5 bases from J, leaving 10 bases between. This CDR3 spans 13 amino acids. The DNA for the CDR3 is TGCGCCAGCAGCTTGCAGGGTCGCAACGAGCAGTACTTC. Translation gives CASSLQGRNEQYF.

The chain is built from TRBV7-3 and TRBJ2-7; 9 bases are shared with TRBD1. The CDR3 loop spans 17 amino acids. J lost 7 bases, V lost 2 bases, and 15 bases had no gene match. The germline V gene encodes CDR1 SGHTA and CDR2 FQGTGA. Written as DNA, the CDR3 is TGTGCCAGCAGCTTAGGACCCGGGACAGGGCGCAGGAGAGAGCAGTACTTC. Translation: CASSLGPGTGRRREQYF.

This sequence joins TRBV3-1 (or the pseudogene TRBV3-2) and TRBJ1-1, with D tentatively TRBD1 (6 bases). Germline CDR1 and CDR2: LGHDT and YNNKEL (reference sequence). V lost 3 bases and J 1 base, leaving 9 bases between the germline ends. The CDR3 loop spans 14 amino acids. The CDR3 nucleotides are TGTGCCAGCAGCCACAGGGGAGAGAACACTGAAGCTTTCTTT. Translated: CASSHRGENTEAFF.

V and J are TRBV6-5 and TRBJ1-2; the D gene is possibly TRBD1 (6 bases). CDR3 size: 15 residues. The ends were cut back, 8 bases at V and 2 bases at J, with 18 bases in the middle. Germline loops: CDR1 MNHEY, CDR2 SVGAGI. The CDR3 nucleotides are TGTGCCAGCGCTAGGACAGCAGACATGAACTATGGCTACACCTTC. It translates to CASARTADMNYGYTF.

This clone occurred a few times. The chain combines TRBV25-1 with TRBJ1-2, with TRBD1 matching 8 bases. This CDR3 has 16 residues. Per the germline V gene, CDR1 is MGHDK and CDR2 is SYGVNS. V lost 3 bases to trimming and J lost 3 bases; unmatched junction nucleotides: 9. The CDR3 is CASSDWKDRGHYGYTF. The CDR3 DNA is TGTGCCAGCAGTGATTGGAAAGACAGGGGCCACTATGGCTACACCTTC.